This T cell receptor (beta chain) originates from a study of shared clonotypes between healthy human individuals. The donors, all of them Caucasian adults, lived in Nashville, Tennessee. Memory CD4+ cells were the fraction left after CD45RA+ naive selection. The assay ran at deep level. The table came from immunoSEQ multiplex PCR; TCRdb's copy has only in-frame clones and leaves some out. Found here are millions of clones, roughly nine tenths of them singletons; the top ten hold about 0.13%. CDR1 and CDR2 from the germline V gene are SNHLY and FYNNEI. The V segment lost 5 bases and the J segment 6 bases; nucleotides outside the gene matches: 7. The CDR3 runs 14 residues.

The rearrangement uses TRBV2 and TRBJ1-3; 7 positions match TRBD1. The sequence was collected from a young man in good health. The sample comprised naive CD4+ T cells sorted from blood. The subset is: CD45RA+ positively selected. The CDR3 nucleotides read TGTGCCAGCAGTCAGGGACAGCAGATAAACACCATATATTTT. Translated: CASSQGQQINTIYF.